Below are 4 T cell receptor beta chains sequenced from a single sample in a study of T cells expressing NK-cell markers. Reanalyzing the 5' RACE reads, TCRdb keeps one entry per CDR3 protein, without DNA. The listing records fewer than 550,000 distinct CDR3 sequences. The sequencing sample was made of blood T cells: a sorted CD56 or NKG2C T cell subset, CD4+ or CD8+ T cells, or bulk PBMC T cells (not recorded which). Source of these receptors: a woman in her forties or fifties in good health.

V and J are TRBV4-1 and TRBJ1-5; TCRdb's D call of TRBD1 is untestable without DNA. The CDR3 totals 16 residues. Germline loops: CDR1 MGHRA, CDR2 YSYEKL. The CDR3 loop reads CASSQTGQSSYQPQHF.

V and J are TRBV18 and TRBJ2-5. Germline lookup yields CDR1 KGHSH and CDR2 LQKENI. The CDR3 has 14 amino acids. CDR3: CASSLSQSQETQYF. The full variable domain, completed using reference TRBV18 and TRBJ2-5, is NAGVMQNPRHLVRRRGQEARLRCSPMKGHSHVYWYRQLPEEGLKFMVYLQKENIIDESGMPKERFSAEFPKEGPSILRIQQVVRGDSAAYFCASSLSQSQETQYFGPGTRLLVL.

The chain uses TRBV2 and TRBJ1-2. Germline V CDR1 and CDR2: SNHLY, FYNNEI. This CDR3 spans 12 amino acids. CDR3 loop: CASSVEGEGYTF.

The chain carries TRBV20-1 and TRBJ2-4; checking the TCRdb D call of TRBD1 is not possible without DNA. Germline V lookup: CDR1 DFQATT, CDR2 SNEGSKA (reference sequence). This CDR3 contains 13 residues. CDR3 region: CSAALTGAIIQYF.